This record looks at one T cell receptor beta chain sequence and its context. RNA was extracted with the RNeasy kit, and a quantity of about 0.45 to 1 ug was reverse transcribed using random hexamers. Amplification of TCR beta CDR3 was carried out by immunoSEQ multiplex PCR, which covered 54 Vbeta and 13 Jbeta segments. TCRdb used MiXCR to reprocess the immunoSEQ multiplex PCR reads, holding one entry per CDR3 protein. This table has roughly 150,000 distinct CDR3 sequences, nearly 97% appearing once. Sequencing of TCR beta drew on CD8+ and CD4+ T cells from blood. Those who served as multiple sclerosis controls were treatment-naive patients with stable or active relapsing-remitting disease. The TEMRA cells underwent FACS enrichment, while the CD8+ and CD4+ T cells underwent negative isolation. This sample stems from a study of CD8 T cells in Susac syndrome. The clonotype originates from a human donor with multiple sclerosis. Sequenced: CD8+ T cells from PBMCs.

Here the CDR3 reads CASSLAAEQYF. DNA of the CDR3: TGTGCCAGCAGCTTAGCGGCTGAGCAGTACTTC. The chain recombines TRBV7-9 with TRBJ2-7; D is unresolved. Trimming pared 0 bases from V and 7 bases from J, leaving 4 bases between. The germline V gene encodes CDR1 SEHNR and CDR2 FQNEAQ (reference sequence). This CDR3 is built from 11 residues.